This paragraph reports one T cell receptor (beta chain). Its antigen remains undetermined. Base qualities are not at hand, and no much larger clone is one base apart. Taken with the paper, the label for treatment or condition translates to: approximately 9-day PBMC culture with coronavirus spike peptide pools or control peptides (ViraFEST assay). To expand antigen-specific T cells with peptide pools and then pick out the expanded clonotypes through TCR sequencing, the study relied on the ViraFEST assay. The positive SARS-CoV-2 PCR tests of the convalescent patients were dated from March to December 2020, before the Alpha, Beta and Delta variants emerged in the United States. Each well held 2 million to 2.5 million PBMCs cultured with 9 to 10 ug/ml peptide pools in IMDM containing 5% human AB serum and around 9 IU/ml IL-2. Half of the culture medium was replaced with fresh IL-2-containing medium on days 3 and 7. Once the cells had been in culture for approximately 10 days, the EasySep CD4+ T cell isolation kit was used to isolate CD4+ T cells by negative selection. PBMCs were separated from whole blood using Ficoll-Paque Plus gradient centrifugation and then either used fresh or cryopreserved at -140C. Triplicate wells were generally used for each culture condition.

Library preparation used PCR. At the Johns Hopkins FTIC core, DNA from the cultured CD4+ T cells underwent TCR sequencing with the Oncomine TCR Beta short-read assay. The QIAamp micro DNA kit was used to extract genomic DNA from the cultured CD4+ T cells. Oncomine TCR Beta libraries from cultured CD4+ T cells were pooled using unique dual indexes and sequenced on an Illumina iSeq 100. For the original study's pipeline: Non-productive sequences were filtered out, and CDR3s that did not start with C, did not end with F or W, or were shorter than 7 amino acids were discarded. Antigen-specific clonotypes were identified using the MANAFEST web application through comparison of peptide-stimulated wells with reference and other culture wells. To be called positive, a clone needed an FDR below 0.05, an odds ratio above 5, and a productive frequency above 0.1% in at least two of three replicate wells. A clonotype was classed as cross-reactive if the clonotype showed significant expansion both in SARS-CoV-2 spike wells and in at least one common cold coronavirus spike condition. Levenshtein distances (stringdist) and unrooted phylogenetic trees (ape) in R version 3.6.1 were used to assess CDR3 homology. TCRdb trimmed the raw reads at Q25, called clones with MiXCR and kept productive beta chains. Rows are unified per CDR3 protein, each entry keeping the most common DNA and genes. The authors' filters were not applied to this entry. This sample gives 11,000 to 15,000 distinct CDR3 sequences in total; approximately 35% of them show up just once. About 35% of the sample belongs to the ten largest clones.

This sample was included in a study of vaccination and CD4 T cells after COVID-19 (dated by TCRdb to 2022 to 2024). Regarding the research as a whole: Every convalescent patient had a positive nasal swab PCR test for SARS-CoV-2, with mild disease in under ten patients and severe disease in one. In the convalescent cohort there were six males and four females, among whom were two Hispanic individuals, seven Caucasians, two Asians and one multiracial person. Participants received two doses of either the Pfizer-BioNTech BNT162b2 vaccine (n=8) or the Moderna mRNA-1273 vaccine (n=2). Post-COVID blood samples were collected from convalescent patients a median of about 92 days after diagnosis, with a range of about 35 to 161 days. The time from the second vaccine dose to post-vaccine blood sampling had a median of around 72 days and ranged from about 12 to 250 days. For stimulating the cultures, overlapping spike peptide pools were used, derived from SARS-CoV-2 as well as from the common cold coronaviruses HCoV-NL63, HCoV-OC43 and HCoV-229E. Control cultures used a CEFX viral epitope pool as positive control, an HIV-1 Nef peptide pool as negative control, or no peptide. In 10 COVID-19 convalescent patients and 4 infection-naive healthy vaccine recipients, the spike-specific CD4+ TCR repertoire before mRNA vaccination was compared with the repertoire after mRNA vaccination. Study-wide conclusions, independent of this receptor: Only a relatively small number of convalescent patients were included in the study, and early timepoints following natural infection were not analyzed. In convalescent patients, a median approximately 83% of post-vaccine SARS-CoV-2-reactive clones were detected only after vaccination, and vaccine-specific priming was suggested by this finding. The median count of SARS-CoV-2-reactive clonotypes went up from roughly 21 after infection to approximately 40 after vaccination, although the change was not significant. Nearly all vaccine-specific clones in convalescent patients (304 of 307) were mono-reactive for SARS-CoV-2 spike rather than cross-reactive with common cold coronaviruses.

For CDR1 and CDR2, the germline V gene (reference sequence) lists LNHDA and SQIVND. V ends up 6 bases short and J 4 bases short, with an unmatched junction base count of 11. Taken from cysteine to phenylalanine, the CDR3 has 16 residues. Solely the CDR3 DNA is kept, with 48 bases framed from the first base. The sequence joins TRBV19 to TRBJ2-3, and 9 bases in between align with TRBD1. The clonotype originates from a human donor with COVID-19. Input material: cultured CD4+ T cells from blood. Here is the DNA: TGTGCCAGTAGGAGGGCCCTTGGACAGGGGTCAGATACGCAGTATTTT. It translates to CASRRALGQGSDTQYF.